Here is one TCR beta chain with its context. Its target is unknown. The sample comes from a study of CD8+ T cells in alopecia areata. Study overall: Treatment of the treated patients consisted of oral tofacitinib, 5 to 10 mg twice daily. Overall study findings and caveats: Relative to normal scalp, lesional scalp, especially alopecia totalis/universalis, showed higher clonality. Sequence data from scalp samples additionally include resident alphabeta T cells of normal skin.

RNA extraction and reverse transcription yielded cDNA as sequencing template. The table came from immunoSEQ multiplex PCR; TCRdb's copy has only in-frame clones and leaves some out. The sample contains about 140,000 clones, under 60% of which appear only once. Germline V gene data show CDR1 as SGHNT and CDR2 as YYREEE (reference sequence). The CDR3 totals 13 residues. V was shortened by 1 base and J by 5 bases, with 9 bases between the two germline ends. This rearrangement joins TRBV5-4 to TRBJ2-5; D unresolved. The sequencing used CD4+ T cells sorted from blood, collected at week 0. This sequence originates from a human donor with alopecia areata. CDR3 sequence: CASSLILKETQYF. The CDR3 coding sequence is TGTGCCAGCAGCTTGATTTTGAAGGAGACCCAGTACTTC.